The sequence of this T cell receptor (beta chain) was determined in a study of T cells after yellow fever vaccination. TCRdb processed the 5' RACE reads anew with MiXCR; each CDR3 protein has one entry. The table includes hundreds of thousands of distinct CDR3 sequences, roughly 4.3% detected once. Note on this clonotype: What it binds is not known.

Study-wide results and caveats: Peak timing came faster in the weaker secondary response, day 5 versus 15. Of the clonotypes, a small share occurred in both CD4 and CD8 compartments. The study re-detected most primary-vaccination clones after the booster (approximately 97% CD4, roughly 90% CD8).

The length of the CDR3 is 15 residues. V was pared by 7 bases and J by 7 bases, with 20 bases between. The germline V gene has CDR1 LNHDA and CDR2 SQIVND (reference sequence). This specimen consisted of PBMCs, obtained 5 days after the yellow fever booster vaccination. The chain carries TRBV19 and TRBJ2-1; maybe TRBD1 (5 bases). The TCR was taken from a man between 18 and 29 years old who received the YFV17D yellow fever vaccine. CDR3 sequence reads: CASTEYWGGRNEQFF. Written as DNA, the CDR3 is TGTGCCAGTACCGAATACTGGGGCGGACGGAATGAGCAGTTCTTC.